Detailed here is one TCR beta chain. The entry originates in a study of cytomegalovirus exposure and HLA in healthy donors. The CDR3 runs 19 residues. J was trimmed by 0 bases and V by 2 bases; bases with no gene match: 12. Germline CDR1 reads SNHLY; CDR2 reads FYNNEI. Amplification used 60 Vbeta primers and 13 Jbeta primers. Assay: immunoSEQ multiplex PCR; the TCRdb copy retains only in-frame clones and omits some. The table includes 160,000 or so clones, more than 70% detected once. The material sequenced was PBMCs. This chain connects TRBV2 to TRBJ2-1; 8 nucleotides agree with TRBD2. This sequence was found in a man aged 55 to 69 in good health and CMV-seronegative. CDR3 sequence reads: CASSEPAGATSSSYNEQFF. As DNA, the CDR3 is TGTGCCAGCAGTGAACCAGCGGGAGCGACCTCGAGCTCCTACAATGAGCAGTTCTTC.